The entry that follows covers one TCR beta chain sequence. The antigen is undetermined. This specimen comes from a study of CD8 T cells in Susac syndrome. Findings and caveats of the study: Acknowledgment was made by the study that its TCR sequencing and HLA analysis involved a relatively small number of individuals.

The CDR3 is made up of 14 amino acids. Between the trimmed V and J ends, which lost 1 base and 9 bases, there was a span of 16 bases. Germline CDR1 reads DFQATT; CDR2 reads SNEGSKA (reference sequence). Random hexamers were used to reverse transcribe an amount of roughly 0.5 to 1 ug RNA. TCRdb re-called the immunoSEQ multiplex PCR reads with MiXCR, one entry per CDR3 protein. The sample has around 280,000 distinct CDR3 sequences, about 90% seen once. V is TRBV20-1 and J is TRBJ2-1; no clear D gene. The sequenced sample consisted of CD4+ T cells from PBMCs. This receptor was identified in a human donor with multiple sclerosis. For the CDR3, the DNA is TGCAGTGCTAGAGGGTCAAACGATAAACCTGAGCAGTTCTTC. This codes for CSARGSNDKPEQFF.